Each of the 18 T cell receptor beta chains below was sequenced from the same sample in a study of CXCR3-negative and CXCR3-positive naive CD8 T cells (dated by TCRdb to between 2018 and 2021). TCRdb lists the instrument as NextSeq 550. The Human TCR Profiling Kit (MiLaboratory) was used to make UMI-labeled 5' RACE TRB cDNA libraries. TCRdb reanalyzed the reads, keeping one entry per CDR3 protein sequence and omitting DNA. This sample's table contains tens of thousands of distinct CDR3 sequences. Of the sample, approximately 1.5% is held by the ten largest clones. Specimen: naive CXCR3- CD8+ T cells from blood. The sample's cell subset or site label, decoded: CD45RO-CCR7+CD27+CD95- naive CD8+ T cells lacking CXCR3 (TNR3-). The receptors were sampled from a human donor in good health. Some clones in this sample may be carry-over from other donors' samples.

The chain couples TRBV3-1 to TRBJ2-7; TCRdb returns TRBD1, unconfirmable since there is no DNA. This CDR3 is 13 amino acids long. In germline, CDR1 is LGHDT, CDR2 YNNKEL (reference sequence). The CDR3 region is CASSQLQVNEQYF.

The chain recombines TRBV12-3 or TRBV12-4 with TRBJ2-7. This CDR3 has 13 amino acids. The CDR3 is CASSPRFLNEQYF.

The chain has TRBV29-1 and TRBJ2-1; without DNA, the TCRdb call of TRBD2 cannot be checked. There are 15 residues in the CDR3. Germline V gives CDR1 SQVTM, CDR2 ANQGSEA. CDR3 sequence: CSVDLGDHIGNEQFF.

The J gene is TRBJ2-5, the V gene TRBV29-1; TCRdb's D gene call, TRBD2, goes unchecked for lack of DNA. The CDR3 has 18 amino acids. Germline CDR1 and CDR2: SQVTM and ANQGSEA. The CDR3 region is CSVSGTSGRVVGQETQYF.

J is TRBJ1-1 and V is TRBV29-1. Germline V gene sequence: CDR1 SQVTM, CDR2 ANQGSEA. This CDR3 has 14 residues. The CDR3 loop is CSVEGRTDGTEAFF.

The CDR3 loop is CASSSYTGQPQHF. This chain uses TRBV5-1 with TRBJ1-5. The germline V gene has CDR1 SGHRS and CDR2 YFSETQ. The CDR3 totals 13 residues.

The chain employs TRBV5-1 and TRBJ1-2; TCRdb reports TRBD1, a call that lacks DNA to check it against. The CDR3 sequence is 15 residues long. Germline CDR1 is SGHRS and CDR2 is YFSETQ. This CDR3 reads CASSPPQGGGYGYTF.

CDR3 in amino acids: CASSIGPRGNTEAFF. This rearrangement joins TRBV27 to TRBJ1-1. This CDR3 spans 15 amino acids. The germline V gene has CDR1 MNHEY and CDR2 SMNVEV (reference sequence).

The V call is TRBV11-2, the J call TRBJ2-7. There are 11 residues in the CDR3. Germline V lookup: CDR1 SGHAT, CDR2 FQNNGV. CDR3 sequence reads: CAGSKPHEQYF.

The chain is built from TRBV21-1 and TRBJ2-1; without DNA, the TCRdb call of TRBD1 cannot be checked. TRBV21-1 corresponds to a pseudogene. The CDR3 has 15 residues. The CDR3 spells CASSRDRLTYNEQFF.

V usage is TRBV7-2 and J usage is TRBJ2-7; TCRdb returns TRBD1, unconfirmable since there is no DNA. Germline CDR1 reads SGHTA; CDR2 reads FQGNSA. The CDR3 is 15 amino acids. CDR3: CASSDGTGALYEQYF.

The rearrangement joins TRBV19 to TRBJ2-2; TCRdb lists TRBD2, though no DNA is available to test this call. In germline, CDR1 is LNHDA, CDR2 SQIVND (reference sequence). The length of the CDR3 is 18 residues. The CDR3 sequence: CASSIALAGVSNTGELFF.

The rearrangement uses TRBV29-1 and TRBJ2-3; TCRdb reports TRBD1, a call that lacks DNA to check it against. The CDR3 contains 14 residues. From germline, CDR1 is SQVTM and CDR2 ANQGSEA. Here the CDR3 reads CSAAGTVTTDTQYF.

This CDR3 is CASSQDPGDWGEQFF. The genes are TRBV4-1 and TRBJ2-1; TCRdb calls TRBD1, which cannot be checked without DNA. The CDR3 is 15 amino acids. Germline values: CDR1 MGHRA, CDR2 YSYEKL.

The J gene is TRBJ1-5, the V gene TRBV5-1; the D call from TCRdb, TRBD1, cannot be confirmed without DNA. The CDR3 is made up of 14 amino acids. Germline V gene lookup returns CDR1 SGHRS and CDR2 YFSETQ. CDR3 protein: CASSPGAGYEPQHF.

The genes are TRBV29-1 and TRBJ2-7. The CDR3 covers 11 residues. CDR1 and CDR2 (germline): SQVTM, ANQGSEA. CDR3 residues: CSVEQLGEQYF.

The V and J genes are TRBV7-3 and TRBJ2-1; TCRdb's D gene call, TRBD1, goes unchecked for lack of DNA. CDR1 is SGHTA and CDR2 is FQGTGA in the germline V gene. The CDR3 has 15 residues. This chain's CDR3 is CASSAGQGAYNEQFF.

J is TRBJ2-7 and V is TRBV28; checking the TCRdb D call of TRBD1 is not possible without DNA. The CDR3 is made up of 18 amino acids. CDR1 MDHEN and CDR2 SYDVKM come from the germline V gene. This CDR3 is CASSLLIGGGTVDYEQYF. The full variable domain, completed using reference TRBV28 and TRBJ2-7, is DVKVTQSSRYLVKRTGEKVFLECVQDMDHENMFWYRQDPGLGLRLIYFSYDVKMKEKGDIPEGYSVSREKKERFSLILESASTNQTSMYLCASSLLIGGGTVDYEQYFGPGTRLTVT.